This T cell receptor beta chain was observed in a study of blood T cell repertoires in COVID-19. Recovered Cohort 3 donors showed two negative PCRs, clearance, or symptom resolution. TCRdb keeps only in-frame clones here, not all; method: immunoSEQ multiplex PCR. The table shows 330,000 or so clones, with about 88% occurring only once. V lost 2 bases and J 2 bases, leaving 9 bases between the germline ends. The CDR3 consists of 14 residues. The germline V gene encodes CDR1 MGHDK and CDR2 SYGVNS. The sequenced material came from PBMCs or T cells enriched from blood (not recorded which). This clonotype was obtained from a woman aged 25 to 39 who had recovered from COVID-19. The rearrangement links TRBV25-1 to TRBJ1-1; D possibly corresponds to TRBD1 (5 bases). The DNA of the CDR3 is TGTGCCAGCAGTGAACATGGGGCTAACACTGAAGCTTTCTTT. This codes for CASSEHGANTEAFF. The full variable domain, completed using reference TRBV25-1 and TRBJ1-1, is EADIYQTPRYLVIGTGKKITLECSQTMGHDKMYWYQQDPGMELHLIHYSYGVNSTEKGDLSSESTVSRIRTEHFPLTLESARPSHTSQYLCASSEHGANTEAFFGQGTRLTVV.